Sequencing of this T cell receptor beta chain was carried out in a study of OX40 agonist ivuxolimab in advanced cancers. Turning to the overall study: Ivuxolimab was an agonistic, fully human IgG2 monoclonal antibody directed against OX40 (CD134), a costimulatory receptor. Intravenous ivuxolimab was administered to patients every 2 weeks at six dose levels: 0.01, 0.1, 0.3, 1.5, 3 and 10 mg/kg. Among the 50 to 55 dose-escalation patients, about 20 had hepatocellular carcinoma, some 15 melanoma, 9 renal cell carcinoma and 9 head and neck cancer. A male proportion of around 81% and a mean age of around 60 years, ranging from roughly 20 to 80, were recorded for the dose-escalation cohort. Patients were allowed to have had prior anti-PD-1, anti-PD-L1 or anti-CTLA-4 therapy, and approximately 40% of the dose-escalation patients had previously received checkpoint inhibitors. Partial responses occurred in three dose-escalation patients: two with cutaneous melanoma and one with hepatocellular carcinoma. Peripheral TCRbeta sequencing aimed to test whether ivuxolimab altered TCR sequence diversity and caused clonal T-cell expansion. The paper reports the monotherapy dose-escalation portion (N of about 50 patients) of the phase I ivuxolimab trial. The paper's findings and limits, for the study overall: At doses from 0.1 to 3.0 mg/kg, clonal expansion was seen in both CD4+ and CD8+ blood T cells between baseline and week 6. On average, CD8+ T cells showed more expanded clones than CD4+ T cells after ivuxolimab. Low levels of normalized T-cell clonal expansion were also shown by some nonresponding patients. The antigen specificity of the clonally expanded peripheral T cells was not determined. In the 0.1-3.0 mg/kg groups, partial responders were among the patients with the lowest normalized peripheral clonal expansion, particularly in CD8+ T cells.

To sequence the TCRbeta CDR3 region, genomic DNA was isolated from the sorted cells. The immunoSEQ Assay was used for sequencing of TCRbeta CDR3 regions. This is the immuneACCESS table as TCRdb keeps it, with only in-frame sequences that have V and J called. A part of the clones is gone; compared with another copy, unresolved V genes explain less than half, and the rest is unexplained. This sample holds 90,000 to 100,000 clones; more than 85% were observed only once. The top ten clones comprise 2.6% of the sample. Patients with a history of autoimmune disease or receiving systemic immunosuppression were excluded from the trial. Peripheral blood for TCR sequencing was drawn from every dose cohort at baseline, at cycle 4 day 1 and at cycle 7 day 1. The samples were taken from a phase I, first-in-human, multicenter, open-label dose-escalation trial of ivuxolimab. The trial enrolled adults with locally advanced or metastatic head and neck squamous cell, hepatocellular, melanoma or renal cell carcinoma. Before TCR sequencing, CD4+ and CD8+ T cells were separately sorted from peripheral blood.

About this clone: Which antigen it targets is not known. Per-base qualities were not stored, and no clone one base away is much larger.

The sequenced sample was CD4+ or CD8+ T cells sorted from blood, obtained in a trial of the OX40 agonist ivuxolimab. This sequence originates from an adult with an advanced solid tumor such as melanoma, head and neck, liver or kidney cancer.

The sequenced DNA: TGTGCCAGCAGTGAAGCGATGTACTCTGGAAACACCATATATTTT. This yields the protein CASSEAMYSGNTIYF. The chain uses TRBV6-1 and TRBJ1-3; the D gene is unclear. Via the germline V gene, CDR1 is MNHNS and CDR2 SASEGT. The CDR3 goes from the cysteine to the phenylalanine over 15 residues. Only the CDR3 portion is preserved as DNA: 45 bases, with reading frame beginning at the first base. At the junction V is shortened by 0 bases and J by 0 bases, with 6 bases in between.